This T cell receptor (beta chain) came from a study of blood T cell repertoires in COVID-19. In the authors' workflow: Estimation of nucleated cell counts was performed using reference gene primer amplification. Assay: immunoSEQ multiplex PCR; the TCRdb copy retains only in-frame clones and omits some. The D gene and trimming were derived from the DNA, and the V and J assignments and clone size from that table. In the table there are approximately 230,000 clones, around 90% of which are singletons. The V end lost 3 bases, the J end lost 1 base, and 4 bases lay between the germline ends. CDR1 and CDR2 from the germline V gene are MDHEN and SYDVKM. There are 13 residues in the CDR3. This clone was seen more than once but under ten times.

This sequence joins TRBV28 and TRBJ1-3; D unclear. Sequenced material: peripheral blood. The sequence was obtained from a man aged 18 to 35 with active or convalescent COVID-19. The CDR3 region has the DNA TGTGCCAGCAGTTTGTATTCTGGAAACACCATATATTTT. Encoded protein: CASSLYSGNTIYF.